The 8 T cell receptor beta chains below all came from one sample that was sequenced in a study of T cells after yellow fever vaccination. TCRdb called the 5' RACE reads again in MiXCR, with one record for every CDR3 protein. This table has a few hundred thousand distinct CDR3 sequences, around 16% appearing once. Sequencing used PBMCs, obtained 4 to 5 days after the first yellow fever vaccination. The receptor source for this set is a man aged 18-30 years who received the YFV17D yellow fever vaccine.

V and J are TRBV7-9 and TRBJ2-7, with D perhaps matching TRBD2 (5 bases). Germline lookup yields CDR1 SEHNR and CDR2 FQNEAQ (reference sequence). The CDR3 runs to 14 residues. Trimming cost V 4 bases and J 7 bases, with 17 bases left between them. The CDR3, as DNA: TGTGCCAGCAGCTCGGTGGTCGGGGATTGGGAGCAGTACGTC. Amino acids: CASSSVVGDWEQYV.

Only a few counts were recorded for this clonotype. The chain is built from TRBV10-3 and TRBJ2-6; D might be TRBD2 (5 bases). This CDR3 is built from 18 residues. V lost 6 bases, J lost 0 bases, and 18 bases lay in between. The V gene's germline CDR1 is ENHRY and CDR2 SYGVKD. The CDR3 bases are TGTGCCATCAGGGACGTACTAGTTGGGCCCTCTGGGGCCAACGTCCTGACTTTC. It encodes CAIRDVLVGPSGANVLTF.

For the CDR3, the DNA is TGTGCCAGCAGCCGGACAACGGGGGGCCGCCAAGAGACCCAGTACTTC. Translation: CASSRTTGGRQETQYF. V usage is TRBV11-2 and J usage is TRBJ2-5, with a tentative D call TRBD2 (7 bases). The CDR3 extends over 16 amino acids. Trimming shortened V by 5 bases and J by 1 base, and 17 bases separated the two germline ends. Germline CDR1 and CDR2: SGHAT and FQNNGV.

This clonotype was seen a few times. CDR3 nucleotide sequence: TGTGCCAGCAGTTTATTAGTCCCGGACCCACATAATGAAAAACTGTTTTTT. Translating it yields CASSLLVPDPHNEKLFF. V and J are TRBV27 and TRBJ1-4; D unclear. With 1 base removed from V and 4 bases from J, the gap between germline ends came to 16 bases. Germline CDR1 is MNHEY and CDR2 is SMNVEV (reference sequence). This CDR3 region has 17 residues.

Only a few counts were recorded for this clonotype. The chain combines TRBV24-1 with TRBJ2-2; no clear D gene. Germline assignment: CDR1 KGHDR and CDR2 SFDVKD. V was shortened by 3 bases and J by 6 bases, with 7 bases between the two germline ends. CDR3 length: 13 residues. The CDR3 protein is CATSDAVPGELFF. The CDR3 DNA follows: TGTGCCACCAGTGATGCAGTACCCGGGGAGCTGTTTTTT.

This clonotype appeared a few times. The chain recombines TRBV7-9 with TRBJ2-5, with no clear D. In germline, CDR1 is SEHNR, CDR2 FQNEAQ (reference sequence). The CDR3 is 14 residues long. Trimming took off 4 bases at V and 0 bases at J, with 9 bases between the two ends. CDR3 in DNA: TGTGCCAGCAGCTCGAAAAAGTACCAAGAGACCCAGTACTTC. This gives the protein CASSSKKYQETQYF.

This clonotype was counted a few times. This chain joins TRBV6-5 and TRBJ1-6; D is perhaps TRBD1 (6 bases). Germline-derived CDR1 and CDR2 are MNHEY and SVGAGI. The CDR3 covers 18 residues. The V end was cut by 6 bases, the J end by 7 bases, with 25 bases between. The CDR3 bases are TGTGCCAGCAGCACCTTGACAGGCCGCGGGAGAGGCAATTCACCCCTCCACTTT. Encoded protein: CASSTLTGRGRGNSPLHF.

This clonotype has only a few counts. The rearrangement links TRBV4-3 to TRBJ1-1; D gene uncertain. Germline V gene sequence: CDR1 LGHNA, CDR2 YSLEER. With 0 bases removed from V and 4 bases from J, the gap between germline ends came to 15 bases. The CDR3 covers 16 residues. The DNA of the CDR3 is TGCGCCAGCAGCCAAGATCTTTCCCCAGGTACCACTGAAGCTTTCTTT. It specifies CASSQDLSPGTTEAFF.